These 4 T cell receptor beta chains were sequenced from one sample in a study of response to subunit inactivated influenza vaccine. MiXCR, applied by TCRdb to the RT-PCR reads, yields one record per CDR3 protein. The repertoire consists of fewer than 650,000 distinct CDR3 sequences, with roughly 13% occurring once and the leading ten covering less than 15%. Here the sequenced sample was PBMCs from blood, taken roughly 48 days after vaccination. These receptors came from a man between 45 and 60 years old who received an inactivated influenza vaccine.

This clonotype appeared a single time. The chain links TRBV6-2 or TRBV6-3 to TRBJ2-7; D tentatively fits TRBD1 or TRBD2 (5 bases each). The length of the CDR3 is 15 residues. The germline gives CDR1 MNHEY, CDR2 SVGEGT. The V end was cut by 4 bases, the J end by 4 bases, with 17 bases between. The DNA for the CDR3 is TGTGCCAGCAGTTCCCCGGGACCCGATTTTTACGAGCAGTACTTC. Translated: CASSSPGPDFYEQYF.

The rearrangement uses TRBV7-9 and TRBJ2-3; TRBD2 matches at 13 bases. The CDR3 runs to 15 residues. Unmatched junction bases numbered 4, after V lost 8 bases and J lost 2 bases. Germline CDR1 and CDR2: SEHNR and FQNEAQ (reference sequence). The DNA for the CDR3 is TGTGCCAGCCCTGGACTAGCGGGGGTCACAGATACGCAGTATTTT. Translated, it gives CASPGLAGVTDTQYF.

This clonotype was seen only a few times. The V call is TRBV28, the J call TRBJ1-4, with 12 bases that match TRBD1. CDR3 size: 15 residues. Germline V gene data show CDR1 as MDHEN and CDR2 as SYDVKM. The V and J ends lost 6 bases and 6 bases, in that order; junction bases with no gene match: 5. The CDR3 coding sequence is TGTGCCAGCAGCCCAGGGACAGGGGGCGATGAAAAACTGTTTTTT. This sequence encodes CASSPGTGGDEKLFF.

This clonotype has ten or more counts. The genes are TRBV28 and TRBJ2-7; D gene unclear. The CDR3 runs 14 residues. Trimming shortened V by 1 base and J by 1 base, and 8 bases separated the two germline ends. Germline CDR1 is MDHEN and CDR2 is SYDVKM. CDR3 bases: TGTGCCAGCAGTTTATATGTCAGGTCCTACGAGCAGTACTTC. Its protein is CASSLYVRSYEQYF.